This entry features one T cell receptor beta chain sequence. The data belong to a study of regulatory T cells in long-lasting Graves disease. Time point here: newly diagnosed GD, antithyroid drugs for less than 3 months. Extracted PBMC RNA gave rise to the TCR library. CDR3 regions were amplified by Arm-PCR using iRepertoire HTBI primers to build TCR beta libraries. TCRdb recomputed calls from the multiplex PCR reads with MiXCR, one row per CDR3 protein. The sample records 620,000 or so distinct CDR3 sequences, approximately 15% being singletons. Per germline, CDR1 SNHLY and CDR2 FYNNEI. The CDR3 sequence is 14 residues long. V trimming: 6 bases; J trimming: 6 bases; junction bases outside the gene matches: 3. These same data were also listed under a study on T cells in Graves' hyperthyroidism and ophthalmopathy.

The TCR originated in a woman under 40 with Graves disease. J is TRBJ2-2 and V is TRBV2, with 11 bases aligning to TRBD2. Here the sequenced sample was peripheral blood mononuclear cells (PBMCs), taken at new diagnosis, from a patient treated with antithyroid drugs. The CDR3 is CASRIAGGAGELFF. The CDR3 DNA reads TGTGCCAGCAGAATAGCGGGAGGGGCCGGGGAGCTGTTTTTT.